This T cell receptor beta chain was sequenced during a study of blood T cell repertoires in COVID-19. Looking at the study overall: Researchers got acute and convalescent COVID-19 samples from the United States, Italy and Spain. PBMCs, B-cell-depleted T cells, or T cells provided the cDNA or gDNA that made up the material.

Trimming shortened V by 1 base and J by 7 bases, and 20 bases separated the two germline ends. The CDR3 runs 16 residues. CDR1 is LGHDT, CDR2 YNNKEL, per germline (reference sequence). Methods used by the authors: Cell counts per sample came from amplifying reference gene primers. Generated by immunoSEQ multiplex PCR, the TCRdb table keeps only in-frame clones and is missing some. That table furnishes V, J and clone size, whereas the DNA furnished D and trimming. The sample includes under 200,000 clones, 80% to 90% of them seen just once. This TCR was sampled from a man between 60 and 75 years old with acute or convalescent COVID-19. The sequenced sample was peripheral blood. The chain combines TRBV3-1 (or the pseudogene TRBV3-2) with TRBJ2-7, with a tentative D call TRBD2 (6 bases). CDR3 sequence reads: CASSQGEVGPTAEQYF. CDR3 nucleotide sequence: TGTGCCAGCAGCCAAGGGGAGGTAGGACCCACCGCGGAGCAGTACTTC.